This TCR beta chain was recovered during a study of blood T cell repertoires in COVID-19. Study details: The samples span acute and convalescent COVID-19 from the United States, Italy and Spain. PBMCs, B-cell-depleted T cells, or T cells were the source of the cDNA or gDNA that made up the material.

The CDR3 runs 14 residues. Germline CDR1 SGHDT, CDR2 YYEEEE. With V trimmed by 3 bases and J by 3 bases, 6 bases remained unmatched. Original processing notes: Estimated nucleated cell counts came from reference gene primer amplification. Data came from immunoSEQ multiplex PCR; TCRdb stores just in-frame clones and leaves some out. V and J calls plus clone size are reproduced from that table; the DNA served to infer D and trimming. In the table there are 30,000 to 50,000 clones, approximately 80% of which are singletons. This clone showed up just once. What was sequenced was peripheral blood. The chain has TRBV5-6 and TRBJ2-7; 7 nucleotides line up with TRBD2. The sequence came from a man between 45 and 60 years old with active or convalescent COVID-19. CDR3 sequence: CASSWASSGYEQYF. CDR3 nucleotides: TGTGCCAGCAGCTGGGCCTCTAGCGGCTACGAGCAGTACTTC.